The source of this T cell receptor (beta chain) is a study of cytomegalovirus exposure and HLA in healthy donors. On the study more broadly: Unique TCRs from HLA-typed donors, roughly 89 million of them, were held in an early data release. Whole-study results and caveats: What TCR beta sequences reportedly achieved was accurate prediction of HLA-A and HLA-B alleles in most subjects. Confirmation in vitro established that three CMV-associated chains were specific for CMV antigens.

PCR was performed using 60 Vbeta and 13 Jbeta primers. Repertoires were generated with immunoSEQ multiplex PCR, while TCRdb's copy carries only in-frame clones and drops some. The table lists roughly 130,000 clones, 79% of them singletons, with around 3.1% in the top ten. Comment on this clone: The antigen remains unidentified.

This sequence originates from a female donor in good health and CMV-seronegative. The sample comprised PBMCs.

The CDR3 DNA follows: TGTGCCAGCAGCCGGGGGACAGTAAACTCCTACGAGCAGTACTTC. Protein sequence: CASSRGTVNSYEQYF. The V call is TRBV7-2, the J call TRBJ2-7, with a weak D call TRBD1 (7 bases). The germline V gene encodes CDR1 SGHTA and CDR2 FQGNSA. The CDR3 is made up of 15 amino acids. Trimming took 5 bases from V and 0 from J, leaving 14 bases between them.